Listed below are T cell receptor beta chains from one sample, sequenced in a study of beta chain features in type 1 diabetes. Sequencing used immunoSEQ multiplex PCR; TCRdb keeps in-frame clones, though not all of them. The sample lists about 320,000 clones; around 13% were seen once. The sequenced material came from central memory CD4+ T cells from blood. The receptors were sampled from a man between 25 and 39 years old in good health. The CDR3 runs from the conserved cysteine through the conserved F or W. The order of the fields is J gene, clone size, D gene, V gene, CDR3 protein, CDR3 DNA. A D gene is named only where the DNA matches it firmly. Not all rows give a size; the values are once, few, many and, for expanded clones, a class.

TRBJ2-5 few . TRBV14 CASRRLAEETQYF TGTGCCAGCAGACGTCTCGCGGAAGAGACCCAGTACTTC
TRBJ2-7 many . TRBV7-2 CASSPSYEQYF TGTGCCAGCAGCCCATCTTACGAGCAGTACTTC
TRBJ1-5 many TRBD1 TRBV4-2 CASSQTQGYSNQPQHF TGTGCCAGCAGCCAGACACAGGGGTATAGCAATCAGCCCCAGCATTTT
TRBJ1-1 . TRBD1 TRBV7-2 CASSSQGQAHTEAFF TGTGCCAGCAGCTCACAAGGACAGGCGCACACTGAAGCTTTCTTT
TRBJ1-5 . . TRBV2 CASSGQSNQPQHF TGTGCCAGCAGTGGACAAAGCAATCAGCCCCAGCATTTT
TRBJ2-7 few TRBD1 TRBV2 CASRQGAGEQYF TGTGCCAGCCGGCAGGGGGCAGGCGAGCAGTACTTC
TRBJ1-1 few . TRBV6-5 CASSGYRDTEAFF TGTGCCAGCAGTGGATACAGGGACACTGAAGCTTTCTTT
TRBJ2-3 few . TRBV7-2 CASSLGKRADTQYF TGTGCCAGCAGCTTAGGAAAGCGGGCAGATACGCAGTATTTT
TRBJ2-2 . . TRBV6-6 CASSPRGLNTGELFF TGTGCCAGCAGCCCACGGGGCTTAAACACCGGGGAGCTGTTTTTT
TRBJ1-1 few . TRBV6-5 CASSYRGPGGAFF TGTGCCAGCAGTTATAGGGGACCTGGTGGAGCTTTCTTT
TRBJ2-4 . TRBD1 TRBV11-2 CASSPRSGTGSLAKNIQYF TGTGCCAGCAGCCCCAGATCCGGGACAGGGTCTCTAGCCAAAAACATTCAGTACTTC
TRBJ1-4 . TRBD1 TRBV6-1 CASMRWTGSAEKLFF TGTGCCAGCATGAGGTGGACAGGTTCGGCAGAAAAACTGTTTTTT
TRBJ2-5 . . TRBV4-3 CASSQDRAETQYF TGCGCCAGCAGCCAAGATCGGGCGGAGACCCAGTACTTC
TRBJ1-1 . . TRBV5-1 CASSLGPGNTEAFF TGCGCCAGCAGCTTGGGACCCGGGAACACTGAAGCTTTCTTT
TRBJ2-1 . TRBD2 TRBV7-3 CASSLLAGADNEQFF TGTGCCAGCAGCTTACTAGCGGGAGCAGATAATGAGCAGTTCTTC
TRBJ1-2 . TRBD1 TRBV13 CASSLDRGGSGYTF TGTGCCAGCAGCTTAGACAGGGGAGGGAGTGGCTACACCTTC
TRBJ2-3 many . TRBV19 CASSPGGTDTQYF TGTGCCAGTAGCCCCGGGGGAACAGATACGCAGTATTTT
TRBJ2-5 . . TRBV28 CASSSTDLQETQYF TGTGCCAGCTCCTCGACGGACCTCCAAGAGACCCAGTACTTC
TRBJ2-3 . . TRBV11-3 CASSSKGTDTQYF TGTGCCAGCAGCTCTAAGGGCACAGATACGCAGTATTTT
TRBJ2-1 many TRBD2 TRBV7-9 CASSLVSGRVDEQFF TGTGCCAGCAGCTTAGTAAGCGGGAGAGTCGATGAGCAGTTCTTC
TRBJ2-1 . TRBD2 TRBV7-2 CASSLHSGRDEQFF TGTGCCAGCAGCTTGCACAGCGGGAGGGATGAGCAGTTCTTC
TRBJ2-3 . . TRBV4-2 CASSLSSSTTDTQYF TGTGCCAGCAGCTTGTCTAGCAGCACCACAGATACGCAGTATTTT
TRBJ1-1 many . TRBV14 CASSQNRGSAFF TGTGCCAGCAGCCAAAACCGGGGGAGCGCTTTCTTT
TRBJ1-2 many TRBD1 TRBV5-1 CASSPGGQGHGYTF TGCGCCAGCAGCCCGGGGGGACAGGGTCATGGCTACACCTTC
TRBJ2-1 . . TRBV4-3 CASSQAWDTNYNEQFF TGCGCCAGCAGCCAAGCCTGGGACACGAATTACAATGAGCAGTTCTTC
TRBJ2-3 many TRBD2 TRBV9 CASSVVPGGRHSTDTQYF TGTGCCAGCAGCGTAGTACCGGGAGGGCGGCATAGCACAGATACGCAGTATTTT
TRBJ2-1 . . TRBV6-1 CASSEAPRTVPYNEQFF TGTGCCAGCAGTGAAGCCCCCCGGACGGTGCCCTACAATGAGCAGTTCTTC
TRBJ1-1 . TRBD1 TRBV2 CASSEVGTGAEAFF TGTGCCAGCAGTGAAGTAGGGACAGGGGCTGAAGCTTTCTTT
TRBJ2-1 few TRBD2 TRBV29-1 CSVLIGRAGEQFF TGCAGCGTTCTTATAGGGAGGGCCGGTGAGCAGTTCTTC
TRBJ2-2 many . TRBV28 CASQATNTGELFF TGTGCCAGTCAGGCGACGAACACCGGGGAGCTGTTTTTT
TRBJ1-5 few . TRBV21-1 CASSPRADQPQHF TGTGCCAGCAGCCCTCGGGCTGATCAGCCCCAGCATTTT
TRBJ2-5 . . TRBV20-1 CSAGYGTQYF TGCAGTGCTGGCTACGGGACCCAGTACTTC
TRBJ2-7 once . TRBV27 CASSPRTDIAYEQYF TGTGCCAGCAGCCCCCGAACCGACATTGCCTACGAGCAGTACTTC
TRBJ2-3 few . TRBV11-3 CASSLVLGLATDTQYF TGTGCCAGCAGCTTAGTTTTGGGCCTAGCGACAGATACGCAGTATTTT
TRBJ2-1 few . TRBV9 CASSVTGDRTSEQFF TGTGCCAGCAGCGTGACGGGAGATCGAACCAGTGAGCAGTTCTTC
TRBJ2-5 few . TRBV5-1 CASSFFPERQETQYF TGCGCCAGCAGCTTCTTCCCAGAACGTCAAGAGACCCAGTACTTC
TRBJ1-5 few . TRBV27 CASAALGRTKDGSNQPQHF TGTGCCAGCGCAGCGCTTGGCAGAACAAAGGACGGTAGCAATCAGCCCCAGCATTTT
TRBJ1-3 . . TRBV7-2 CASSLDSTGNTIYF TGTGCCAGCAGCCTGGACAGTACTGGAAACACCATATATTTT